One sample yielded the 20 T cell receptor beta chains listed below, sequenced in a study of Graves' ophthalmopathy and Graves' hyperthyroidism. RNA transcripts were the source from which TCR beta CDR3 regions were amplified. After a first-round RT-PCR with HTBI primers, a second-round multiplex PCR was run. TCRdb ran MiXCR on the multiplex PCR reads and lists one entry per CDR3 protein. This sample has around 600,000 distinct CDR3 sequences; about 40% occur once, and the top ten carry more than 3%. The sample was peripheral blood. The receptor source for this set is an adult man with Graves' ophthalmopathy.

This clonotype was seen a few times. The chain combines TRBV2 with TRBJ2-3, with 13 positions matching TRBD2. The germline V gene has CDR1 SNHLY and CDR2 FYNNEI. This CDR3 is 19 amino acids long. The ends lost 5 bases at V and 1 base at J; junction bases unmatched: 12. CDR3 DNA sequence: TGTGCCAGCAGTCGAGGCAGGACTAGCGGGAGTCCCGGCACAGATACGCAGTATTTT. Amino acid sequence: CASSRGRTSGSPGTDTQYF.

The chain carries TRBV10-3 and TRBJ1-1; D is uncertain. Looked up from germline, CDR1 is ENHRY and CDR2 is SYGVKD. The CDR3 extends over 13 amino acids. V was pared by 3 bases and J by 4 bases, with 9 bases between. CDR3 amino acids: CAISDSGSTEAFF. CDR3 in DNA: TGTGCCATCAGTGACTCCGGGAGCACTGAAGCTTTCTTT.

This clonotype has more than one count but fewer than ten. At one boundary the junction diverges from the germline segment, which might be a read error. V usage is TRBV10-3 and J usage is TRBJ1-2; D gene uncertain. The CDR3 runs 16 residues. Germline CDR1 ENHRY, CDR2 SYGVKD. CDR3 coding DNA: TGTGCCAGCAGTCTCGGTAAAGACATACACCCCTATGGCTACACCTTC. This gives the protein CASSLGKDIHPYGYTF.

This clonotype was recorded once. The chain links TRBV29-1 to TRBJ1-1; a possible D gene is TRBD1 (5 bases). The V and J ends lost 3 bases and 7 bases respectively, with 12 bases between them. Germline V CDR1 and CDR2: SQVTM, ANQGSEA. The CDR3 extends over 12 amino acids. CDR3 DNA sequence: TGCAGCGTTGAGGAGGGGCAGGGTGAAGCTTTCTTT. This codes for CSVEEGQGEAFF.

This rearrangement joins TRBV7-9 to TRBJ1-1; D is possibly TRBD1 (5 bases). Germline-derived CDR1 and CDR2 are SEHNR and FQNEAQ (reference sequence). V lost 2 bases to trimming and J lost 11 bases, with 9 bases between them. This CDR3 region has 11 residues. In nucleotides, the CDR3 is TGTGCCAGCAGCTTAATTGGGGACGCTTTCTTT. This sequence encodes CASSLIGDAFF. The full variable domain, completed using reference TRBV7-9 and TRBJ1-1, is DTGVSQNPRHKITKRGQNVTFRCDPISEHNRLYWYRQTLGQGPEFLTYFQNEAQLEKSRLLSDRFSAERPKGSFSTLEIQRTEQGDSAMYLCASSLIGDAFFGQGTRLTVV.

This sequence joins TRBV6-6 and TRBJ2-7, with a weak D call TRBD2 (6 bases). The CDR3 totals 15 residues. In germline, CDR1 is MNHNY, CDR2 SVGAGI (reference sequence). V was shortened by 2 bases and J by 2 bases, with 13 bases between the two germline ends. The CDR3 region has the DNA TGTGCCAGCAGTTACCGGCGGGAACCCCCCTACGAGCAGTACTTC. Translating it yields CASSYRREPPYEQYF.

In its sample, this clonotype was seen many times. This sequence joins TRBV2 and TRBJ1-1; TRBD1 is a possible D gene (6 bases). Looked up from germline, CDR1 is SNHLY and CDR2 is FYNNEI. Trimming pared 6 bases from V and 3 bases from J, leaving 11 bases between. The CDR3 covers 13 residues. The CDR3 reads CASRRGGDTEAFF. The CDR3 DNA sequence: TGTGCCAGCAGGAGGGGGGGGGACACTGAAGCTTTCTTT.

This clonotype was counted many times. The J gene is TRBJ1-6, the V gene TRBV19, with TRBD1 as a possible D gene (5 bases). V lost 4 bases to trimming and J lost 7 bases, with 8 bases between them. The germline CDR1 and CDR2 sequences are LNHDA and SQIVND (reference sequence). The CDR3 is 13 residues long. Here the CDR3 reads CASSRGNNSPLHF. In nucleotides, the CDR3 is TGTGCCAGTAGTAGGGGGAACAATTCACCCCTCCACTTT.

This rearrangement joins TRBV5-1 to TRBJ2-2, with 16 nucleotides matching TRBD2. The CDR3 sequence is 17 residues long. In germline, CDR1 is SGHRS, CDR2 YFSETQ. With V trimmed by 4 bases and J by 7 bases, 7 bases remained unmatched. CDR3 residues: CASSRGLAGGPSGELFF. In DNA form, the CDR3 reads TGCGCCAGCAGCCGGGGACTAGCGGGAGGGCCAAGCGGGGAGCTGTTTTTT.

As for this clonotype: Just one base apart from a much larger clone, this may be a read error. Likely a read error: the CDR3 ends without its conserved phenylalanine or tryptophan. The chain carries TRBV9 and TRBJ2-7, with D possibly being TRBD1 (5 bases). The V gene's germline CDR1 is SGDLS and CDR2 YYNGEE. This CDR3 region has 14 residues. Trimming removed 0 bases from V and 2 bases from J, with 9 bases in between. The CDR3 sequence is CASSVGQGPYEQYL. CDR3 in DNA: TGTGCCAGCAGCGTAGGGCAGGGCCCCTACGAGCAGTACTTA.

The J gene is TRBJ2-2, the V gene TRBV12-5, with 8 bases identical to TRBD1. The V and J ends lost 6 bases and 2 bases, in that order; junction bases with no gene match: 8. From germline, CDR1 is LGHNT and CDR2 FRNRAP. CDR3 size: 16 residues. CDR3 nucleotide sequence: TGTGCTAGTGGCCCCTCGACAGGGGACAACACCGGGGAGCTGTTTTTT. Protein: CASGPSTGDNTGELFF.

This clonotype was recorded at least ten times. The CDR3 DNA sequence: TGTGCCAGCAGTTCGGGCAGGGGCAATCAGCCCCAGCATTTT. Translation: CASSSGRGNQPQHF. The gene calls are TRBV12-3 or TRBV12-4 and TRBJ1-5; D possibly corresponds to TRBD1 (5 bases). Trimming removed 4 bases from V and 2 bases from J, with 9 bases in between. This CDR3 is built from 14 residues.

The CDR3 nucleotides read TGTGCCAGCAGCGTTTTGGAGGGGGCGGAAGCTTTCTTT. Its translation is CASSVLEGAEAFF. This chain connects TRBV9 to TRBJ1-1; 7 nucleotides line up with TRBD1. The CDR3 covers 13 residues. Germline CDR1 reads SGDLS; CDR2 reads YYNGEE. V lost 2 bases, J lost 8 bases, and 6 bases stayed unmatched.

The chain carries TRBV10-3 and TRBJ1-4; D unclear. The germline CDR1 and CDR2 sequences are ENHRY and SYGVKD. V was cut by 10 bases and J by 4 bases, with 10 bases left in between. The CDR3 totals 12 residues. This CDR3 is CATRDYNEKLFF. CDR3 sequence (DNA): TGTGCCACAAGGGATTATAATGAAAAACTGTTTTTT.

J is TRBJ1-2 and V is TRBV29-1; the D gene is possibly TRBD1 (5 bases). CDR3 size: 12 residues. The V end was cut by 6 bases, the J end by 5 bases, with 13 bases between. Per germline, CDR1 SQVTM and CDR2 ANQGSEA. CDR3 nucleotides: TGCAGCGTCACGGGGGGAGGGTATGGCTACACCTTC. Its translation: CSVTGGGYGYTF. Full variable domain (missing parts from reference TRBV29-1 and TRBJ1-2): SAVISQKPSRDICQRGTSLTIQCQVDSQVTMMFWYRQQPGQSLTLIATANQGSEATYESGFVIDKFPISRPNLTFSTLTVSNMSPEDSSIYLCSVTGGGYGYTFGSGTRLTVV.

This clonotype was counted many times. V usage is TRBV7-2 and J usage is TRBJ1-1; D gene ambiguous. The CDR3 extends over 12 amino acids. The V gene lost 1 base and the J gene lost 6 bases, with 6 bases spanning the gap. Germline CDR1 reads SGHTA; CDR2 reads FQGNSA. The CDR3 coding sequence is TGTGCCAGCAGCTTAGTTCCGCCTGAAGCTTTCTTT. Residues: CASSLVPPEAFF.

This clonotype was counted a single time. This sequence joins TRBV2 and TRBJ1-2; the match to TRBD1 covers 7 bases. V shed 6 bases and J 3 bases; nucleotides not matched to a gene: 4. Germline values: CDR1 SNHLY, CDR2 FYNNEI. This CDR3 contains 13 residues. CDR3 residues: CASRRQGHYGYTF. The CDR3 DNA is TGTGCCAGCAGAAGACAGGGCCACTATGGCTACACCTTC.

This clonotype was seen ten or more times. The chain links TRBV2 to TRBJ2-7; 7 bases align to TRBD2. V shed 8 bases and J 3 bases; nucleotides not matched to a gene: 7. From germline, CDR1 is SNHLY and CDR2 FYNNEI. The CDR3 covers 13 residues. The chain's CDR3 is CASAMRGGYEQYF. The CDR3, as DNA: TGTGCCAGCGCCATGCGCGGGGGCTACGAGCAGTACTTC. Supplemented by reference TRBV2 and TRBJ2-7, the full variable domain reads EPEVTQTPSHQVTQMGQEVILRCVPISNHLYFYWYRQILGQKVEFLVSFYNNEISEKSEIFDDQFSVERPDGSNFTLKIRSTKLEDSAMYFCASAMRGGYEQYFGPGTRLTVT.

The rearrangement joins TRBV15 to TRBJ1-1, with TRBD1 matching over 9 bases. Per the germline V gene, CDR1 is LNHNV and CDR2 is YYDKDF (reference sequence). The CDR3 covers 16 residues. Trimming cost V 3 bases and J 2 bases; bases outside gene matches: 7. The CDR3 protein is CATSSLHRGRNTEAFF. CDR3 in DNA: TGTGCCACCAGCAGTTTACACAGGGGGCGAAACACTGAAGCTTTCTTT.

The genes are TRBV12-5 and TRBJ2-7, with 9 bases lining up with TRBD1. Trimming cost V 10 bases and J 2 bases; bases outside gene matches: 6. Per the germline V gene, CDR1 is LGHNT and CDR2 is FRNRAP. The CDR3 covers 13 residues. CDR3 region: CAIEGDRAYEQYF. CDR3 DNA sequence: TGTGCTATCGAGGGGGACAGGGCCTACGAGCAGTACTTC. Variable domain in full (rest from reference TRBV12-5 and TRBJ2-7): DARVTQTPRHKVTEMGQEVTMRCQPILGHNTVFWYRQTMMQGLELLAYFRNRAPLDDSGMPKDRFSAEMPDATLATLKIQPSEPRDSAVYFCAIEGDRAYEQYFGPGTRLTVT.